One and the same sample provided the 16 T cell receptor beta chains below, sequenced in a study of T cells expressing NK-cell markers. TCRdb re-called the 5' RACE reads and gives one entry per CDR3 protein, without DNA. The sample is made up of about 400,000 distinct CDR3 sequences, and the top ten hold 9.5% to 12% of it. Sequencing was performed on blood T cells: a sorted CD56 or NKG2C T cell subset, CD4+ or CD8+ T cells, or bulk PBMC T cells (not recorded which). Receptors originate from a woman between 45 and 60 years old in good health.

The gene calls are TRBV5-1 and TRBJ1-1; TCRdb reports TRBD1, a call that lacks DNA to check it against. The germline V gene encodes CDR1 SGHRS and CDR2 YFSETQ. The CDR3 is made up of 14 amino acids. CDR3 residues: CASSLDQGRTEAFF.

This rearrangement joins TRBV12-5 to TRBJ2-5; the D gene TCRdb calls, TRBD1, cannot be checked with no DNA. This CDR3 is 15 amino acids long. The V gene's germline CDR1 is LGHNT and CDR2 FRNRAP. Here the CDR3 reads CATATTSWGTETQYF.

V gene TRBV7-6 combines with J gene TRBJ2-3; TCRdb's D gene call, TRBD2, goes unchecked for lack of DNA. The CDR3 extends over 17 amino acids. The germline V gene has CDR1 SGHVS and CDR2 FNYEAQ. This CDR3 is CASSLGTAGARTDTQYF.

The chain couples TRBV6-2 or TRBV6-3 to TRBJ2-3; the D gene TCRdb calls, TRBD2, cannot be checked with no DNA. Germline CDR1 and CDR2: MNHEY and SVGEGT. CDR3 size: 15 residues. This chain's CDR3 is CASKWLAASTDTQYF.

J is TRBJ2-1 and V is TRBV5-1. The germline CDR1 and CDR2 sequences are SGHRS and YFSETQ. This CDR3 comprises 15 residues. This CDR3 reads CASSLGGRFDNEQFF. The whole variable domain, remainder taken from reference TRBV5-1 and TRBJ2-1, is KAGVTQTPRYLIKTRGQQVTLSCSPISGHRSVSWYQQTPGQGLQFLFEYFSETQRNKGNFPGRFSGRQFSNSRSEMNVSTLELGDSALYLCASSLGGRFDNEQFFGPGTRLTVL.

V usage is TRBV30 and J usage is TRBJ2-7; TCRdb calls TRBD2, which cannot be checked without DNA. From germline, CDR1 is GTSNPN and CDR2 SVGIG (reference sequence). CDR3 length: 14 residues. The chain's CDR3 is CAWSVIAGAGEQYF.

This chain joins TRBV7-9 and TRBJ2-2; TCRdb's D call of TRBD1 is untestable without DNA. Per the germline V gene, CDR1 is SEHNR and CDR2 is FQNEAQ (reference sequence). This CDR3 spans 16 amino acids. CDR3 in amino acids: CASLRTGDSNTGELFF.

This CDR3 is CASSLALAGVLGQETQYF. The V gene is TRBV5-1, the J gene TRBJ2-5; TCRdb outputs TRBD2, but without DNA this stays unchecked. This CDR3 is 18 amino acids long. Per the germline V gene, CDR1 is SGHRS and CDR2 is YFSETQ.

The rearrangement uses TRBV10-3 and TRBJ2-1; the TCRdb call, TRBD2, lacks DNA for checking. Germline V gene lookup returns CDR1 ENHRY and CDR2 SYGVKD. The CDR3 has 15 residues. This CDR3 is CAIRISDSSYNEQFF.

This chain joins TRBV20-1 and TRBJ2-5; TCRdb's D call, TRBD1, is unchecked because there is no DNA. Germline V CDR1 and CDR2: DFQATT, SNEGSKA (reference sequence). This CDR3 is 13 amino acids long. The CDR3 reads CSALGLIKETQYF.

The chain combines TRBV10-3 with TRBJ2-1; the TCRdb call, TRBD2, lacks DNA for checking. Per the germline V gene, CDR1 is ENHRY and CDR2 is SYGVKD. CDR3 length equals 16 residues. This CDR3 is CAISEQWTSGRNEQFF.

The CDR3 protein is CASSRDSVNTEAFF. The V and J genes are TRBV7-2 and TRBJ1-1; TCRdb picks TRBD1, but there is no DNA to check that call. This CDR3 has 14 residues. Per germline, CDR1 SGHTA and CDR2 FQGNSA. Drawing the rest from reference TRBV7-2 and TRBJ1-1, the complete variable domain is GAGVSQSPSNKVTEKGKDVELRCDPISGHTALYWYRQSLGQGLEFLIYFQGNSAPDKSGLPSDRFSAERTGGSVSTLTIQRTQQEDSAVYLCASSRDSVNTEAFFGQGTRLTVV.

This chain uses TRBV4-1 with TRBJ2-1; without DNA, the TCRdb call of TRBD1 cannot be checked. The CDR3 has 13 amino acids. Germline-derived CDR1 and CDR2 are MGHRA and YSYEKL. The CDR3 is CASSRTPANEQFF.

The V gene is TRBV6-1, the J gene TRBJ2-7. Germline CDR1 and CDR2: MNHNS and SASEGT. The CDR3 runs to 14 residues. The chain's CDR3 is CASSEGGMPYEQYF.

The chain carries TRBV5-6 and TRBJ2-7; TCRdb proposes TRBD2, but this gene call is untestable without DNA. There are 14 residues in the CDR3. Germline lookup yields CDR1 SGHDT and CDR2 YYEEEE. The CDR3 sequence is CASSGSRQAYEQYF.

The chain recombines TRBV30 with TRBJ2-2. Germline V gives CDR1 GTSNPN, CDR2 SVGIG (reference sequence). The CDR3 totals 16 residues. The CDR3 sequence: CAWRKRLPRDTGELFF. The full variable domain, in which reference TRBV30 and TRBJ2-2 provide the parts outside the CDR3, is SQTIHQWPATLVQPVGSPLSLECTVEGTSNPNLYWYRQAAGRGLQLLFYSVGIGQISSEVPQNLSASRPQDRQFILSSKKLLLSDSGFYLCAWRKRLPRDTGELFFGEGSRLTVL.